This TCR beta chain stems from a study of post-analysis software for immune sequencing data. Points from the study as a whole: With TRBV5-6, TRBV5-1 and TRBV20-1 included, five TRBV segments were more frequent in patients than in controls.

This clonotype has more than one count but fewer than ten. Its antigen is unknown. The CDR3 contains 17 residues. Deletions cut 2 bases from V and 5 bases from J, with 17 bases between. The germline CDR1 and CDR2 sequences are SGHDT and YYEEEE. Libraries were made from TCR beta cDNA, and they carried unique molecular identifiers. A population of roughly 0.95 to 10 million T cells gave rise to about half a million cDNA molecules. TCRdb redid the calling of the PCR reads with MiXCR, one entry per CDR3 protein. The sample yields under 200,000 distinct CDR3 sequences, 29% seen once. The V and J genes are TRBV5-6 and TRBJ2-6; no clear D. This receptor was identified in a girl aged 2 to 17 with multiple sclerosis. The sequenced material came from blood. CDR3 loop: CASSFGLTGIRANVLTF. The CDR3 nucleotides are TGTGCCAGCAGCTTTGGGCTTACCGGTATTCGGGCCAACGTCCTGACTTTC. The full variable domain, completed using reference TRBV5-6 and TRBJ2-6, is DAGVTQSPTHLIKTRGQQVTLRCSPKSGHDTVSWYQQALGQGPQFIFQYYEEEERQRGNFPDRFSGHQFPNYSSELNVNALLLGDSALYLCASSFGLTGIRANVLTFGAGSRLTVL.